The rows below give T cell receptor beta chains drawn from one sample of a study of T cells after yellow fever vaccination. TCRdb independently ran MiXCR on the 5' RACE reads; one entry per CDR3 protein. Here the sample spans about 550,000 distinct CDR3 sequences, about 19% being singletons. Here the sequenced sample was PBMCs, taken 15 days after the yellow fever booster vaccination. Receptors were obtained from a man aged 25 to 45 who received the YFV17D yellow fever vaccine. The CDR3 runs from the conserved cysteine through the conserved F or W. A D gene is named only where the DNA matches it firmly. The size field is filled for only some rows; it gives once, few, many or a size class.

few	TRBV5-6	.	TRBJ2-2	TGTGCCAGCAGCGGACGTCGGGGCGAGTACACCGGGGAGCTGTTTTTT	CASSGRRGEYTGELFF
.	TRBV4-3	.	TRBJ2-2	TGCGCCAGCAGCCAAAAGTACACCGGGGAGCTGTTTTTT	CASSQKYTGELFF
.	TRBV20-1	TRBD2	TRBJ2-3	TGCAGTGCTAGAGATGTTTTTGGGCTAGCGGGACCTTACACAGATACGCAGTATTTT	CSARDVFGLAGPYTDTQYF
.	TRBV10-3	TRBD2	TRBJ2-2	TGTGCCATCAGTGATGTTGCGGGAGGGCCGTCCGGGGAGCTGTTTTTT	CAISDVAGGPSGELFF
.	TRBV7-2	TRBD2	TRBJ2-1	TGTGCCAGCAGCTTATGGACTAGCGGGACAACCTACAATGAGCAGTTCTTC	CASSLWTSGTTYNEQFF
.	TRBV9	TRBD2	TRBJ2-5	TGTGCCAGCAGCGTTGACTTAGCGGGAGCAGGGACCCAGTACTTC	CASSVDLAGAGTQYF
.	TRBV19	TRBD1	TRBJ2-1	TGTGCCAGTAGTTCTGGACAGGGGACGAATGAGCAGTTCTTC	CASSSGQGTNEQFF
.	TRBV5-6	TRBD1	TRBJ2-6	TGTGCCAGCAGCTTTGACAGGGGAACGGCGGGGGCCAACGTCCTGACTTTC	CASSFDRGTAGANVLTF
few	TRBV20-1	TRBD2	TRBJ2-5	TGCAGTGCCAGGGGGACTAGCGGGAGGGCCCGTGAGACCCAGTACTTC	CSARGTSGRARETQYF
many	TRBV6-2/TRBV6-3	.	TRBJ2-7	TGTGCCAGCAGTTACCCGTACAGGGTGCCCTACGAGCAGTACTTC	CASSYPYRVPYEQYF
few	TRBV4-3	.	TRBJ2-7	TGCGCCAGCAGCCAAGGAGGAGTTGCTTACGAGCAGTACTTC	CASSQGGVAYEQYF
few	TRBV11-1	.	TRBJ2-7	TGTGCCAGCAGCTTGAACTCCGAGCAGTACTTC	CASSLNSEQYF
.	TRBV6-1	.	TRBJ2-4	TGTGCCAGCAGCGTGGGACCTTCAGGCACCAAAAACATTCAGTACTTC	CASSVGPSGTKNIQYF
.	TRBV7-9	.	TRBJ2-3	TGTGCCAGCAGCTTAGAACGACAAGATACGCAGTATTTT	CASSLERQDTQYF
many	TRBV6-2/TRBV6-3	TRBD2	TRBJ2-3	TGTGCCAGCAGTTACCCCCAGCGGAAGAGTAGCGGGAGTTTGACAGATACGCAGTATTTT	CASSYPQRKSSGSLTDTQYF
.	TRBV5-3	TRBD2	TRBJ2-5	TGTGCCAGAAGACAGACTAGCATACAAGAGACCCAGTACTTC	CARRQTSIQETQYF
.	TRBV6-5	TRBD2	TRBJ2-5	TGTGCCAGCAGTCCCCCGGGACTAAATCAAGAGACCCAGTACTTC	CASSPPGLNQETQYF
.	TRBV7-2	.	TRBJ2-1	TGTGCCAGTGAGAGGGACGGTAGCTCCTACAATGAGCAGTTCTTC	CASERDGSSYNEQFF
.	TRBV7-8	.	TRBJ2-2	TGTGCACTACTCCTGGGTACCGGGGAGCTGTTTTTT	CALLLGTGELFF
.	TRBV12-3/TRBV12-4	TRBD2	TRBJ2-1	TGTGCCAGCAGTTTAGCGCTAGGAATTAGCGGGAGGGGAAGCTCCTACAATGAGCAGTTCTTC	CASSLALGISGRGSSYNEQFF
.	TRBV7-2	TRBD2	TRBJ2-1	TGTGCCAGCAGCTTACAGCGGGGGAACTACAATGAGCAGTTCTTC	CASSLQRGNYNEQFF
few	TRBV20-1	TRBD2	TRBJ2-1	TGCAGTGCTAGGAAACCGGGACTAGCCTCCAATGAGCAGTTCTTC	CSARKPGLASNEQFF
few	TRBV3-1	.	TRBJ2-7	TGTGCCAGCAGCCTAGACTACACCTACGAGCAGTACTTC	CASSLDYTYEQYF
few	TRBV20-1	.	TRBJ2-2	TGCAGTGCTAGAGATAGATCCAGGGGCTACACCGGGGAGCTGTTTTTT	CSARDRSRGYTGELFF
few	TRBV28	.	TRBJ1-5	TGTGCCAGCAGTTTATCCGGGCGCTGGGGGCCCCAGCATTTT	CASSLSGRWGPQHF
few	TRBV7-6	.	TRBJ2-3	TGTGCCAGCAGCTTAGATTGGGGGCAATTGGATACGCAGTATTTT	CASSLDWGQLDTQYF
few	TRBV29-1	.	TRBJ2-3	TGCAGCGCCCCGACGGGCGGGAGCACAGATACGCAGTATTTT	CSAPTGGSTDTQYF
.	TRBV29-1	.	TRBJ2-5	TGCAGCGTTGTGGGGGGGCAGAAAGAGACCCAGTACTTC	CSVVGGQKETQYF
few	TRBV7-8	TRBD2	TRBJ2-5	TGTGCCAGCAGCTTAGAACGGGGTAGCGGGACCGAGACCCAGTACTTC	CASSLERGSGTETQYF
.	TRBV4-2	.	TRBJ2-1	TGTGCCAGCAGCCAAGTTTCGGTCAGTGAGCAGTTCTTC	CASSQVSVSEQFF
many	TRBV5-1	.	TRBJ2-3	TGCGCCAGCAGCTTGCCCAGCGCGGTCACAGATACGCAGTATTTT	CASSLPSAVTDTQYF
few	TRBV20-1	.	TRBJ1-5	TGCAGTGCTTCCCCAGCCCAGGGTGGGAATCAGCCCCAGCATTTT	CSASPAQGGNQPQHF
.	TRBV11-2	.	TRBJ2-7	TGTGCCAGCAGCTTCTCACAGACCTACGAGCAGTACTTC	CASSFSQTYEQYF
.	TRBV10-3	.	TRBJ2-1	TGTGCCATCAGTGCCGTCCCCTTACGGCTAGGGTTCTTC	CAISAVPLRLGFF
.	TRBV6-2/TRBV6-3	.	TRBJ1-1	TGTGCCAGCAGTTACCCCCTTCCGAACACTGAAGCTTTCTTT	CASSYPLPNTEAFF
many	TRBV27	.	TRBJ2-7	TGTGCCAGCAGTTTACGACAGAGCTACGAGCAGTACTTC	CASSLRQSYEQYF
.	TRBV5-6	TRBD1	TRBJ2-3	TGTGCCAGCAGCAAAGGGACAGGGGGCACAGATACGCAGTATTTT	CASSKGTGGTDTQYF
few	TRBV10-3	TRBD2	TRBJ2-3	TGTGCCATCAAAGATACCGTAGCGGGAGTCACAGATACGCAGTATTTT	CAIKDTVAGVTDTQYF
.	TRBV28	.	TRBJ1-4	TGTGCCAGCAGCACAGGGAGTCGGGCTAATGAAAAACTGTTTTTT	CASSTGSRANEKLFF
.	TRBV20-1	.	TRBJ1-1	TGCAGTGCCCCCTCGGTCGGGGCCGGGGCTTTCTTT	CSAPSVGAGAFF
few	TRBV7-2	TRBD1	TRBJ2-7	TGTGCCAGCAGTTACCAGGGGGCAAGAGAGCAGTACTTC	CASSYQGAREQYF
many	TRBV7-2	.	TRBJ2-3	TGTGCCAGCAGGGGGTGGGAGGCCACAGATACGCAGTATTTT	CASRGWEATDTQYF
few	TRBV7-2	TRBD2	TRBJ2-7	TGTGCCAGCAGCCGTAGCGGGGGGCCCTACGAGCAGTACTTC	CASSRSGGPYEQYF
.	TRBV7-2	TRBD1	TRBJ2-5	TGTGCCAGCAGCCCTAGAGACAGGGAACAAGAGACCCAGTACTTC	CASSPRDREQETQYF
many	TRBV9	TRBD2	TRBJ2-1	TGTGCCAGCAGCGGGGGACTATTGGGGAATGAGCAGTTCTTC	CASSGGLLGNEQFF
many	TRBV6-5	.	TRBJ2-2	TGTGCCAGCAGTTACCAAGAGCCGAGGATGAACACCGGGGAGCTGTTTTTT	CASSYQEPRMNTGELFF
few	TRBV6-5	.	TRBJ1-4	TGTGCCAGCAGTTACTCGCCACATAGGAATGAAAAACTGTTTTTT	CASSYSPHRNEKLFF
.	TRBV11-3	.	TRBJ2-6	TGTGCCAGCAGCCCGACAGTTCCCTCTGGGGCCAACGTCCTGACTTTC	CASSPTVPSGANVLTF
few	TRBV12-3/TRBV12-4	.	TRBJ2-2	TGTGCCAGCAGTTTAGTTTGGGGTGGGGGACTCACCGGGGAGCTGTTTTTT	CASSLVWGGGLTGELFF
.	TRBV11-2	.	TRBJ2-3	TGTGCCAGCAGCTCATTGGGGGCGAGCGGGACGGCGGGAACAGATACGCAGTATTTT	CASSSLGASGTAGTDTQYF
.	TRBV12-3/TRBV12-4	TRBD1	TRBJ2-2	TGTGCCAGCAGTTTATTCCAGGGGGCCGGGGAGCTGTTTTTT	CASSLFQGAGELFF